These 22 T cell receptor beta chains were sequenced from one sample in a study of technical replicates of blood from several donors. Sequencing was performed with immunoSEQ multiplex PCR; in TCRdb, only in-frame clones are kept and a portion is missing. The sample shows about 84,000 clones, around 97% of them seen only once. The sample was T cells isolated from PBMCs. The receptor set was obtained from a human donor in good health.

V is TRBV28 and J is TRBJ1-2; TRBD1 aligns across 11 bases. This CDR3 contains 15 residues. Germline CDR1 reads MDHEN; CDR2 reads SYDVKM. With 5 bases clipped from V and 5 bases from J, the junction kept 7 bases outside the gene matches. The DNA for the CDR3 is TGTGCCAGCAGTCCAACCGGGACAGGGGGTTATGGCTACACCTTC. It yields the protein CASSPTGTGGYGYTF.

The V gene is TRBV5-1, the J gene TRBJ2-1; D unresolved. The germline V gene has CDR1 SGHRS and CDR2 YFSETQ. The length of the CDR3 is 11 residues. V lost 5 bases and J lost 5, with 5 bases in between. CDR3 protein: CASSRDNEQFF. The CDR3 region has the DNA TGCGCCAGCAGTCGTGACAATGAGCAGTTCTTC.

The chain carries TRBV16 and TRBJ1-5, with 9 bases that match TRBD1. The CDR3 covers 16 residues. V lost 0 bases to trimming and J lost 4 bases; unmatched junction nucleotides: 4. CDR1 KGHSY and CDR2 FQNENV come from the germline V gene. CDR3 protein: CASSQSGTGLNQPQHF. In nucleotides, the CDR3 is TGTGCCAGCAGCCAATCTGGGACAGGGCTGAATCAGCCCCAGCATTTT.

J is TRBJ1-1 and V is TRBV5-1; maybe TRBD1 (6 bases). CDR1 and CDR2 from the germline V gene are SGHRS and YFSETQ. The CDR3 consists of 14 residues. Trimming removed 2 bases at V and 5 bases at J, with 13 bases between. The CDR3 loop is CASSFGQRRTEAFF. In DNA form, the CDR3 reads TGCGCCAGCAGCTTTGGACAGCGACGGACTGAAGCTTTCTTT.

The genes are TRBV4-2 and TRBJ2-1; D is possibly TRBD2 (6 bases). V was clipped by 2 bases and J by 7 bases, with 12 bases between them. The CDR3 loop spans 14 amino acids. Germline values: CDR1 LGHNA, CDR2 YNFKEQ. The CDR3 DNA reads TGTGCCAGCAGCCAAACGGGACTCTCTAATGAGCAGTTCTTC. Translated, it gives CASSQTGLSNEQFF.

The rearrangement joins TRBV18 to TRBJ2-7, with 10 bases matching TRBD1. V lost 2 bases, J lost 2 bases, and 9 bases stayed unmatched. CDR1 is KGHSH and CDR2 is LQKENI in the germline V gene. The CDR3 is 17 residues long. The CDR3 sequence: CASSPSPGTGAPYEQYF. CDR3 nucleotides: TGTGCCAGCTCACCATCACCCGGGACAGGGGCTCCCTACGAGCAGTACTTC.

The CDR3 is CASSVGGSTEAFF. In DNA form, the CDR3 reads TGTGCCAGCAGTGTGGGGGGGAGCACTGAAGCTTTCTTT. The chain carries TRBV9 and TRBJ1-1; D may be TRBD1 (5 bases). CDR1 is SGDLS, CDR2 YYNGEE, per germline. The CDR3 covers 13 residues. The V and J ends lost 5 bases and 4 bases respectively, with 12 bases between them. The full variable domain, completed using reference TRBV9 and TRBJ1-1, is DSGVTQTPKHLITATGQRVTLRCSPRSGDLSVYWYQQSLDQGLQFLIQYYNGEERAKGNILERFSAQQFPDLHSELNLSSLELGDSALYFCASSVGGSTEAFFGQGTRLTVV.

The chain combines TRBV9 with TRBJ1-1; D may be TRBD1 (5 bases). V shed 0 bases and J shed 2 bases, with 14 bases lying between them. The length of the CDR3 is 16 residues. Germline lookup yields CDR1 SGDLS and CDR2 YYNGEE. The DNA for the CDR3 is TGTGCCAGCAGCGTAGGTCGGGCAGGGACTAACACTGAAGCTTTCTTT. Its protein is CASSVGRAGTNTEAFF.

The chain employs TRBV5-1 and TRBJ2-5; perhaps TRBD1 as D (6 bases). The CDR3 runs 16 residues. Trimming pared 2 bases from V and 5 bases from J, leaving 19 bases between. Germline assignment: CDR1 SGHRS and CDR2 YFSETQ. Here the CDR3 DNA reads TGCGCCAGCAGCTTTTCAGGGTATTCAAGGGGGGAGACCCAGTACTTC. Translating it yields CASSFSGYSRGETQYF.

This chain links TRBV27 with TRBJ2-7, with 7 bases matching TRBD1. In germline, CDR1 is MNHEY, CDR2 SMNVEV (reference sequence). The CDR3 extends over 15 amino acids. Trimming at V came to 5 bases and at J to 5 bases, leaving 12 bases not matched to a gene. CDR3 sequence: CASSPPPPGQNEQYF. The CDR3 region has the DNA TGTGCCAGCAGTCCACCCCCACCGGGACAGAACGAGCAGTACTTC.

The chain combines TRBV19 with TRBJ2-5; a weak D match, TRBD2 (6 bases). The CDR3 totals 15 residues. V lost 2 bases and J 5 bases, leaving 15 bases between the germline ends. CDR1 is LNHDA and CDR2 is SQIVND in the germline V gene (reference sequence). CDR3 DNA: TGTGCCAGTAGTATATTCGCGGGGCGCGGGGAGACCCAGTACTTC. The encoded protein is CASSIFAGRGETQYF.

This chain's CDR3 is CASKGPGGFTEAFF. Here the CDR3 DNA reads TGTGCCAGCAAGGGTCCAGGGGGCTTCACTGAAGCTTTCTTT. The chain has TRBV27 and TRBJ1-1, with 8 bases aligning to TRBD1. CDR1 and CDR2 from the germline V gene are MNHEY and SMNVEV (reference sequence). The CDR3 consists of 14 residues. V dropped 7 bases and J dropped 4; count of bases not matched to a gene: 8.

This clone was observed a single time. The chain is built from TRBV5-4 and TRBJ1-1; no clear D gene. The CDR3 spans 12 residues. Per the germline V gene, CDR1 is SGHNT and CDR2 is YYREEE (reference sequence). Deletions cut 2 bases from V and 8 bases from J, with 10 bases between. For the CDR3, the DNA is TGTGCCAGCAGCTTTACGCAGGAAGAAGCTTTCTTT. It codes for CASSFTQEEAFF.

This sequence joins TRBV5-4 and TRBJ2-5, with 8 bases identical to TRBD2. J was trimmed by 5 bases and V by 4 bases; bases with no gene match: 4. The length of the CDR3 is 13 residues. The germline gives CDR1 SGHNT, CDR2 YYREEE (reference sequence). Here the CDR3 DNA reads TGTGCCAGCAGCGATGCTAGCGGGGAGACCCAGTACTTC. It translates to CASSDASGETQYF.

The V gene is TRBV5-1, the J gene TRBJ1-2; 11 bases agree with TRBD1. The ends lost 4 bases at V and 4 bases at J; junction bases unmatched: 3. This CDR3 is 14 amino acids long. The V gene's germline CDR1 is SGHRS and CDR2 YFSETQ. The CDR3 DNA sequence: TGCGCCAGCAGCGGCGGGACAGGGGGCTATGGCTACACCTTC. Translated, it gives CASSGGTGGYGYTF.

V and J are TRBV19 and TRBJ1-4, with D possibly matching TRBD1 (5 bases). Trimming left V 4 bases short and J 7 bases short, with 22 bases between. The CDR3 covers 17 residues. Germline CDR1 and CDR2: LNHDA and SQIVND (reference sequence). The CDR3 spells CASSRVRATSVGEKLFF. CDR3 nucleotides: TGTGCCAGTAGTAGAGTCAGGGCTACGTCGGTTGGTGAAAAACTGTTTTTT.

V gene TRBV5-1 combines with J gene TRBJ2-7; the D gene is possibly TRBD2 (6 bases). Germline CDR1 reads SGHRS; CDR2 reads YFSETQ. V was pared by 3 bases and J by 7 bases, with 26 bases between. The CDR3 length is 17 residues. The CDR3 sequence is CASSSGLHGGRAGEQYF. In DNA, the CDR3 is TGCGCCAGCAGCTCCGGACTTCACGGGGGTAGAGCCGGGGAGCAGTACTTC.

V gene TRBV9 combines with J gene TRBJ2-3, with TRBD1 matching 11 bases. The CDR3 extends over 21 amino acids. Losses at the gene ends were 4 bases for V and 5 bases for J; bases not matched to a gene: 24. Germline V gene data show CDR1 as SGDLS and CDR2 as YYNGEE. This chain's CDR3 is CASSPRPRTGGGGGTGDTQYF. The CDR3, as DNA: TGTGCCAGCAGCCCCCGCCCAAGGACAGGGGGCGGGGGGGGAACGGGAGATACGCAGTATTTT.

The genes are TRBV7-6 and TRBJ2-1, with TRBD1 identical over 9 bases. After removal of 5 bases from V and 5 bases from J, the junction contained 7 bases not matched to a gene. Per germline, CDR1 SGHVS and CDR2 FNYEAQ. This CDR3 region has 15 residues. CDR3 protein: CASSPARDRDNEQFF. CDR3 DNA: TGTGCCAGCAGCCCGGCCCGGGACAGGGACAATGAGCAGTTCTTC.

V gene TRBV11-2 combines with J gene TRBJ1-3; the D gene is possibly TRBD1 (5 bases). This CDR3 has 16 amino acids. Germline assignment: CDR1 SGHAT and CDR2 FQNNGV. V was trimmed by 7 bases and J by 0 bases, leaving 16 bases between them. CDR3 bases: TGTGCCAGCATATCGACGCGGGGGAGCTCTGGAAACACCATATATTTT. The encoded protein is CASISTRGSSGNTIYF.

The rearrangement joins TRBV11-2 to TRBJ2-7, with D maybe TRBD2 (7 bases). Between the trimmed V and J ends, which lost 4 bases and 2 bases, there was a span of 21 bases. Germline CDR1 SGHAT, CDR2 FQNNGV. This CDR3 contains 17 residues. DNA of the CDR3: TGTGCCAGCAGCTGGGGGGGCCCTTTTAAGCCAACCTACGAGCAGTACTTC. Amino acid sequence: CASSWGGPFKPTYEQYF.

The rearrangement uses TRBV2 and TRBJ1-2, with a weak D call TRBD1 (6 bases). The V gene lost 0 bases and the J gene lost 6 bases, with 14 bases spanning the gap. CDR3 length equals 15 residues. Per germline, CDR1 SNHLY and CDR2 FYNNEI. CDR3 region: CASSEALTAGDGYTF. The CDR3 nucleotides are TGTGCCAGCAGTGAAGCGCTCACGGCAGGGGATGGCTACACCTTC.